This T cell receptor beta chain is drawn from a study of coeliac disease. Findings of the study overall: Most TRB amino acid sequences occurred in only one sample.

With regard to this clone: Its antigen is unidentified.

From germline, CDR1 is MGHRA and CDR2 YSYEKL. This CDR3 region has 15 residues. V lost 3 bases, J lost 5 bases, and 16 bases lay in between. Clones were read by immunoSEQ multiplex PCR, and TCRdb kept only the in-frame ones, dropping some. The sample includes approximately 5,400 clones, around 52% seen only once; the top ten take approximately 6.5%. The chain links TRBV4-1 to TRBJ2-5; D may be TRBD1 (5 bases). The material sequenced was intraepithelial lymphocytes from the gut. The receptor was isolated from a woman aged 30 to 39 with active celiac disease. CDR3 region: CASSQGPQVMETQYF. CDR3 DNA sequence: TGCGCCAGCAGCCAGGGGCCACAAGTAATGGAGACCCAGTACTTC.